The clone carrying this T cell receptor (beta chain) was picked up one time. These data originate in a study of OX40 agonist ivuxolimab in advanced cancers. Study as a whole: Dosing consisted of intravenous ivuxolimab at 0.01 to 10 mg/kg every 2 weeks.

The CDR3 is 16 amino acids. J gave up 5 bases and V 3 bases, and 7 bases lay outside the gene matches. Germline V gene lookup returns CDR1 MDHEN and CDR2 SYDVKM. Assay: immunoSEQ multiplex PCR; the TCRdb copy retains only in-frame clones and omits some. Counted here are some 58,000 clones, 87% occurring once; the ten biggest clones make up around 0.61%. This specimen was CD4+ or CD8+ T cells sorted from blood, taken in a trial of the OX40 agonist ivuxolimab. The TCR originated in an adult with an advanced solid tumor such as melanoma, head and neck, liver or kidney cancer. The rearrangement joins TRBV28 to TRBJ2-3, with TRBD2 matching 11 bases. The CDR3 DNA reads TGTGCCAGCAGTTTCGTAGCGGGAGGGCCTGAAGATACGCAGTATTTT. This gives the protein CASSFVAGGPEDTQYF.